The TCR beta chain described here comes from a study of molecular identifiers for immune sequencing clone quantification. Many counts were recorded for this clonotype. Its target is unknown. This CDR3 spans 15 amino acids. Germline lookup yields CDR1 MGHRA and CDR2 YSYEKL. Trimming took off 0 bases at V and 0 bases at J, with 5 bases between the two ends. Study outcomes and limitations: Clones of above 20 RNA copies carried over 98% of effector molecules; in naive cells they carried under 1%.

In TCRdb, the PCR reads were re-called with MiXCR into one record per CDR3 protein. The table lists over 65,000 distinct CDR3 sequences, 20% to 25% of them singletons. In the sort, naive CD8 T cells were defined as CD8+CD4-CCR7+CD45RA+. This chain uses TRBV4-1 with TRBJ2-2, with D uncertain. The receptor was isolated from a human donor in good health. Some libraries in this study had Jurkat cell RNA spiked in. The sample consisted of naive CD8+ T cells from blood, with Jurkat cell RNA spiked in. Noted subset: FACS-sorted CD8+CD4-CCR7+CD45RA+ naive T cells. The CDR3 region has the DNA TGCGCCAGCAGCCAAGAATGGACGAACACCGGGGAGCTGTTTTTT. Its translation is CASSQEWTNTGELFF.